The sequence of this TCR beta chain was determined in a study of PD-L1 blockade in urothelial cancer. Across the study: About nine tenths of the roughly 29 patients comprised males who had bladder-origin urothelial cancer. Patients' histories included 0 to 3 prior chemotherapy regimens.

Patients' urothelial carcinoma was locally advanced or metastatic. Each patient contributed between 1 and 8 total time points of blood mononuclear cells, pretreatment and during treatment. Trimming took 5 bases from V and 3 from J, leaving 17 bases between them. Looked up from germline, CDR1 is SGHTA and CDR2 is FQGNSA. This CDR3 has 15 amino acids. Only in-frame clones appear in the TCRdb table, and some are missing; sequencing was by immunoSEQ multiplex PCR. The profile shows 75,000 to 95,000 clones, 90% to 95% of them singletons. The chain is built from TRBV7-2 and TRBJ2-7; possibly TRBD2 for D (5 bases). Sequenced material: PBMCs, taken around atezolizumab (anti-PD-L1) treatment. This clonotype originated in a man aged 55 to 70 with urothelial cancer. The CDR3 here is CASSRTSLNYYEQYF. CDR3 sequence (DNA): TGTGCCAGCAGCCGAACTAGTCTTAATTACTACGAGCAGTACTTC.